The rows below give T cell receptor beta chains drawn from one sample of a study of blood T cell repertoires in COVID-19. Measured with immunoSEQ multiplex PCR; TCRdb has only the in-frame clones, and not every one. Among over 150,000 clones listed, approximately 83% were seen once. The material sequenced was peripheral blood. The receptors shown here come from a woman aged 40-49 years with COVID-19, enrolled during active disease. The CDR3 runs from the conserved cysteine through the conserved F or W. Fields, in order: clone size, V gene, J gene, D gene, CDR3 protein, CDR3 DNA. The D gene is left open where the match is weak. Some rows mark clone size as missing; the rest say once, few, many or name a class of expanded clone.

abundance: NA
v_gene: TRBV5-1
j_gene: TRBJ1-2
d_gene: NA
CDR3aa: CASAVSSNYGYTF
CDR3nt: TGCGCCAGCGCGGTGTCCTCTAACTATGGCTACACCTTC

abundance: NA
v_gene: TRBV5-1
j_gene: TRBJ1-1
d_gene: NA
CDR3aa: CASSLVPGTEAFF
CDR3nt: TGCGCCAGCAGCTTGGTCCCAGGGACTGAAGCTTTCTTT

abundance: NA
v_gene: TRBV11-2
j_gene: TRBJ2-3
d_gene: TRBD2
CDR3aa: CASSQLAGATDTQYF
CDR3nt: TGTGCCAGCAGTCAACTAGCGGGGGCCACAGATACGCAGTATTTT

abundance: NA
v_gene: TRBV7-9
j_gene: TRBJ2-7
d_gene: TRBD2
CDR3aa: CASTSGDRYEQYF
CDR3nt: TGTGCCAGCACCAGCGGGGATAGATACGAGCAGTACTTC

abundance: NA
v_gene: TRBV7-9
j_gene: TRBJ2-1
d_gene: TRBD2
CDR3aa: CASRILSGDTYNEQFF
CDR3nt: TGTGCCAGCCGGATCCTTAGCGGGGATACCTACAATGAGCAGTTCTTC

abundance: NA
v_gene: TRBV7-8
j_gene: TRBJ2-1
d_gene: TRBD1
CDR3aa: CASSSGTGAVNEQFF
CDR3nt: TGTGCCAGCAGCTCCGGGACAGGGGCGGTCAATGAGCAGTTCTTC

abundance: NA
v_gene: TRBV5-6
j_gene: TRBJ2-5
d_gene: NA
CDR3aa: CASSFSGLAQYF
CDR3nt: TGTGCCAGCAGCTTTTCAGGGCTGGCCCAGTACTTC

abundance: NA
v_gene: TRBV4-2
j_gene: TRBJ1-4
d_gene: NA
CDR3aa: CASSQATARGNEKLFF
CDR3nt: TGTGCCAGCAGCCAAGCAACAGCCAGGGGTAATGAAAAACTGTTTTTT

abundance: once
v_gene: TRBV6-4
j_gene: TRBJ2-3
d_gene: TRBD2
CDR3aa: CASSEGGGSTDTQYF
CDR3nt: TGTGCCAGCAGTGAGGGCGGGGGAAGCACAGATACGCAGTATTTT

abundance: once
v_gene: TRBV18
j_gene: TRBJ1-2
d_gene: NA
CDR3aa: CASSPSSGGYTF
CDR3nt: TGTGCCAGCTCACCCTCCTCGGGTGGCTACACCTTC

abundance: NA
v_gene: TRBV5-4
j_gene: TRBJ1-5
d_gene: TRBD1
CDR3aa: CASSRQGRGQPQHF
CDR3nt: TGTGCCAGCAGCCGACAGGGAAGGGGGCAGCCCCAGCATTTT

abundance: medium-sized
v_gene: TRBV5-8
j_gene: TRBJ2-2
d_gene: TRBD2
CDR3aa: CASSLAGGMELFF
CDR3nt: TGTGCCAGCAGCTTGGCCGGGGGGATGGAGCTGTTTTTT

abundance: once
v_gene: TRBV6-5
j_gene: TRBJ2-1
d_gene: TRBD1
CDR3aa: CASSYSGTGTTEQFF
CDR3nt: TGTGCCAGCAGTTACTCGGGGACAGGGACTACTGAGCAGTTCTTC

abundance: NA
v_gene: TRBV19
j_gene: TRBJ2-6
d_gene: NA
CDR3aa: CASSISGAGANVLTF
CDR3nt: TGTGCCAGTAGTATCTCAGGGGCTGGGGCCAACGTCCTGACTTTC

abundance: NA
v_gene: TRBV28
j_gene: TRBJ1-3
d_gene: TRBD1
CDR3aa: CASSSPAGGSGNTIYF
CDR3nt: TGTGCCAGCAGCTCTCCGGCAGGGGGGTCTGGAAACACCATATATTTT

abundance: NA
v_gene: TRBV6-5
j_gene: TRBJ2-7
d_gene: TRBD2
CDR3aa: CASSYWAGGPYEQYF
CDR3nt: TGTGCCAGCAGTTACTGGGCGGGGGGACCCTACGAGCAGTACTTC

abundance: NA
v_gene: TRBV5-1
j_gene: TRBJ2-7
d_gene: TRBD1
CDR3aa: CASSRDRAQYEQYF
CDR3nt: TGCGCCAGCAGCCGGGACAGGGCTCAATACGAGCAGTACTTC

abundance: NA
v_gene: TRBV14
j_gene: TRBJ1-2
d_gene: NA
CDR3aa: CASSQYRAEGYTF
CDR3nt: TGTGCCAGCAGCCAGTACAGGGCGGAAGGCTACACCTTC

abundance: NA
v_gene: TRBV29-1
j_gene: TRBJ1-1
d_gene: TRBD1
CDR3aa: CSVYPGTGLTEAFF
CDR3nt: TGCAGCGTTTACCCTGGGACAGGGCTAACCGAAGCTTTCTTT

abundance: NA
v_gene: TRBV19
j_gene: TRBJ1-1
d_gene: NA
CDR3aa: CASFTWTETEAFF
CDR3nt: TGTGCCAGTTTCACGTGGACAGAGACTGAAGCTTTCTTT

abundance: once
v_gene: TRBV19
j_gene: TRBJ2-7
d_gene: TRBD1
CDR3aa: CASSIDPDRDPYEQYF
CDR3nt: TGTGCCAGTAGTATAGATCCGGACAGGGACCCCTACGAGCAGTACTTC

abundance: NA
v_gene: TRBV10-1
j_gene: TRBJ2-7
d_gene: TRBD1
CDR3aa: CASSESDRSYEQYF
CDR3nt: TGCGCCAGCAGTGAGTCGGACAGGTCCTACGAGCAGTACTTC

abundance: NA
v_gene: TRBV7-9
j_gene: TRBJ2-1
d_gene: TRBD2
CDR3aa: CASSFTSGAYNEQFF
CDR3nt: TGTGCCAGCAGCTTCACTAGCGGGGCCTACAATGAGCAGTTCTTC

abundance: NA
v_gene: TRBV11-3
j_gene: TRBJ2-7
d_gene: TRBD1
CDR3aa: CASSGTGSYEQYF
CDR3nt: TGTGCCAGCTCCGGGACAGGGTCCTACGAGCAGTACTTC

abundance: NA
v_gene: TRBV12-5
j_gene: TRBJ1-3
d_gene: NA
CDR3aa: CASGLVIVVGDRALGNTIYF
CDR3nt: TGTGCTAGTGGTTTGGTTATCGTGGTTGGAGACAGAGCCCTTGGAAACACCATATATTTT

abundance: NA
v_gene: TRBV7-2
j_gene: TRBJ2-3
d_gene: TRBD2
CDR3aa: CASSLAVTSGHTQYF
CDR3nt: TGTGCCAGCAGCTTAGCGGTGACTAGCGGACATACGCAGTATTTT

abundance: NA
v_gene: TRBV20-1
j_gene: TRBJ2-1
d_gene: TRBD2
CDR3aa: CSASLASGYNEQFF
CDR3nt: TGCAGTGCTAGTCTGGCTAGCGGTTACAATGAGCAGTTCTTC

abundance: NA
v_gene: TRBV4-1
j_gene: TRBJ1-3
d_gene: NA
CDR3aa: CASSPSGGEGNTIYF
CDR3nt: TGCGCCAGCAGCCCTTCGGGGGGAGAGGGGAACACCATATATTTT

abundance: NA
v_gene: TRBV5-4
j_gene: TRBJ2-3
d_gene: NA
CDR3aa: CATTYNLPRGTDTQYF
CDR3nt: TGTGCCACCACATATAACTTACCCCGGGGCACAGATACGCAGTATTTT

abundance: once
v_gene: TRBV19
j_gene: TRBJ1-5
d_gene: TRBD1
CDR3aa: CASSIGTVPQHF
CDR3nt: TGTGCCAGTAGTATCGGGACAGTGCCCCAGCATTTT

abundance: NA
v_gene: TRBV24-1
j_gene: TRBJ2-1
d_gene: TRBD2
CDR3aa: CATSDASGGLYNEQFF
CDR3nt: TGTGCCACCAGTGATGCTAGCGGGGGTCTTTACAATGAGCAGTTCTTC

abundance: NA
v_gene: TRBV20-1
j_gene: TRBJ2-3
d_gene: NA
CDR3aa: CSASSGTRSDTQYF
CDR3nt: TGCAGTGCTAGTAGCGGAACCCGCTCAGATACGCAGTATTTT

abundance: NA
v_gene: TRBV10-3
j_gene: TRBJ1-1
d_gene: NA
CDR3aa: CAAGHMNTEAFF
CDR3nt: TGTGCCGCCGGACACATGAACACTGAAGCTTTCTTT

abundance: NA
v_gene: TRBV7-9
j_gene: TRBJ2-7
d_gene: TRBD1
CDR3aa: CASSPQGAYEQYF
CDR3nt: TGTGCCAGCAGCCCACAGGGGGCCTACGAGCAGTACTTC

abundance: NA
v_gene: TRBV4-1
j_gene: TRBJ1-1
d_gene: NA
CDR3aa: CASSQESPGRTTGGAFF
CDR3nt: TGCGCCAGCAGCCAAGAATCCCCGGGACGCACCACCGGGGGAGCTTTCTTT

abundance: NA
v_gene: TRBV29-1
j_gene: TRBJ2-1
d_gene: TRBD1
CDR3aa: CSVEDRGQGWNEQFF
CDR3nt: TGCAGCGTTGAAGATAGGGGACAGGGGTGGAATGAGCAGTTCTTC

abundance: NA
v_gene: TRBV28
j_gene: TRBJ2-1
d_gene: TRBD2
CDR3aa: CASSFSRWGGSSYNEQFF
CDR3nt: TGTGCCAGCAGTTTCAGTCGATGGGGGGGGAGCTCCTACAATGAGCAGTTCTTC

abundance: once
v_gene: TRBV27
j_gene: TRBJ2-5
d_gene: TRBD1
CDR3aa: CASSRLDRVRETQYF
CDR3nt: TGTGCCAGCAGTCGCCTGGACAGGGTTCGGGAGACCCAGTACTTC

abundance: once
v_gene: TRBV27
j_gene: TRBJ2-1
d_gene: TRBD1
CDR3aa: CASSPNAGTGGRHEQFF
CDR3nt: TGTGCCAGCAGTCCCAACGCCGGGACAGGGGGAAGGCATGAGCAGTTCTTC

abundance: medium-sized
v_gene: TRBV11-3
j_gene: TRBJ2-3
d_gene: TRBD1
CDR3aa: CASSLGQGIDTQYF
CDR3nt: TGTGCCAGCAGCTTAGGACAGGGCATAGATACGCAGTATTTT

abundance: NA
v_gene: TRBV28
j_gene: TRBJ2-7
d_gene: TRBD2
CDR3aa: CASSLLAGQYEQYF
CDR3nt: TGTGCCAGCAGTTTACTAGCGGGACAATACGAGCAGTACTTC

abundance: NA
v_gene: TRBV13
j_gene: TRBJ1-1
d_gene: NA
CDR3aa: CASSSQGNTEAFF
CDR3nt: TGTGCCAGCAGCTCACAGGGGAACACTGAAGCTTTCTTT

abundance: NA
v_gene: TRBV30
j_gene: TRBJ1-4
d_gene: NA
CDR3aa: CAKTQTGIGKLFF
CDR3nt: TGTGCCAAGACACAAACCGGGATCGGAAAACTGTTTTTT